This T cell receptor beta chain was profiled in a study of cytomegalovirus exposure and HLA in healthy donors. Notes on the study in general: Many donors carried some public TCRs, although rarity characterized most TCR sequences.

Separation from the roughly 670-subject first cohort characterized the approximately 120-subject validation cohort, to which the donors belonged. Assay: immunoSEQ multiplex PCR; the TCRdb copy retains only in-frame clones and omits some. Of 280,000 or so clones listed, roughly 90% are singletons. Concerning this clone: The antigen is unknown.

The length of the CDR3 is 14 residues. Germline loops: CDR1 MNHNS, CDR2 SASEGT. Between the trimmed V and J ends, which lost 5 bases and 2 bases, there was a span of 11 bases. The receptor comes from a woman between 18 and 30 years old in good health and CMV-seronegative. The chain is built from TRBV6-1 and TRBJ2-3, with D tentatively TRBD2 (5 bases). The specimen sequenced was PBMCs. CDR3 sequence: CASSLSGPTDTQYF. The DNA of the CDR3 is TGTGCCAGCAGTCTAAGCGGACCCACAGATACGCAGTATTTT.